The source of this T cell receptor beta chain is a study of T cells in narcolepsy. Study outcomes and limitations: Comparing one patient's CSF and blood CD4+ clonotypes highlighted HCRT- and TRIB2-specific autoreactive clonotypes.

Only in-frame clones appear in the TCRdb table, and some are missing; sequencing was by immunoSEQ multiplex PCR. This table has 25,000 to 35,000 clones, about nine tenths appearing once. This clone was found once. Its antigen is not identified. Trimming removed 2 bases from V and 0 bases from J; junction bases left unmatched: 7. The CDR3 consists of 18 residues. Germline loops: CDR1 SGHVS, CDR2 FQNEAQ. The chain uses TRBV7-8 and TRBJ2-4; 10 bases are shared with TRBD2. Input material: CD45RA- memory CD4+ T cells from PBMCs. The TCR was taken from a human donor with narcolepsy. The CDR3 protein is CASSLILAGELAKNIQYF. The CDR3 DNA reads TGTGCCAGCAGCTTAATCCTAGCGGGGGAGCTAGCCAAAAACATTCAGTACTTC. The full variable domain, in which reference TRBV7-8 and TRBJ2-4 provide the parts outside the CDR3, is GAGVSQSPRYKVAKRGQDVALRCDPISGHVSLFWYQQALGQGPEFLTYFQNEAQLDKSGLPSDRFFAERPEGSVSTLKIQRTQQEDSAVYLCASSLILAGELAKNIQYFGAGTRLSVL.